Sequencing of this T cell receptor (beta chain) was carried out in a study of graft-versus-host responses after intestinal transplantation. Only in-frame clones appear in the TCRdb table, and some are missing; sequencing was by immunoSEQ multiplex PCR. This table has tens of thousands of clones, about 85% appearing once. The CDR3 covers 16 residues. V shed 3 bases and J shed 0 bases, with 11 bases lying between them. Germline-derived CDR1 and CDR2 are MDHEN and SYDVKM. The chain links TRBV28 to TRBJ2-2, with D uncertain. The origin of this receptor is a human patient who received an intestinal transplant, so some T cells may come from the graft donor. The source was PBMCs, collected about 430 days after intestinal transplantation. CDR3 sequence: CASSFLGQPNTGELFF. As DNA, the CDR3 is TGTGCCAGCAGTTTCTTGGGTCAGCCGAACACCGGGGAGCTGTTTTTT.